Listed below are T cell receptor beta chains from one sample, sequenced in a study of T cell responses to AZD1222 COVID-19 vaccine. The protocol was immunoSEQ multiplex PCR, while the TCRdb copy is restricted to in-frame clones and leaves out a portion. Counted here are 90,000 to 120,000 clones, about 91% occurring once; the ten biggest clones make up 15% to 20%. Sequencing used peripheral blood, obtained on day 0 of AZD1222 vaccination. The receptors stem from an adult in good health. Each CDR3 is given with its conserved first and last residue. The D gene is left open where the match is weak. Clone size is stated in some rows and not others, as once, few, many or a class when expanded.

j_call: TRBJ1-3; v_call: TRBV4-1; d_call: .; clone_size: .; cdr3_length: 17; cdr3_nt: TGCGCCAGCAGCCAAGCTTCTGGCCGAATCTCTGGAAACACCATATATTTT; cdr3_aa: CASSQASGRISGNTIYF
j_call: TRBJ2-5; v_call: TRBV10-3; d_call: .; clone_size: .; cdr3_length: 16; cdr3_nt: TGTGCCATATCGGTCGGCACTCCGTGGGGGTTAGAGACCCAGTACTTC; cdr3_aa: CAISVGTPWGLETQYF
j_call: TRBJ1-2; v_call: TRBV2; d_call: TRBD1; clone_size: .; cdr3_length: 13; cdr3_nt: TGTGCCAGCAGCCCGGGACAGGGCTATGGCTACACCTTC; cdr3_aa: CASSPGQGYGYTF
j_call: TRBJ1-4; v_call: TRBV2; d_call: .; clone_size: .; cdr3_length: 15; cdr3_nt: TGTGCCAGCAGAACCACCGGGATCGTGTCTGAAAAACTGTTTTTT; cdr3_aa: CASRTTGIVSEKLFF
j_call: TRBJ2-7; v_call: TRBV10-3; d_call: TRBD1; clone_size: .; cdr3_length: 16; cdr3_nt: TGTGCCATCAGTGAGTCTGGGACAGGGGGCTCCTACGAGCAGTACTTC; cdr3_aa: CAISESGTGGSYEQYF
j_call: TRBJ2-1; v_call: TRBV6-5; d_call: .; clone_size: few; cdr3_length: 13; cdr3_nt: TGTGCCAGCAGGTGGGGGGCAGACAATGAGCAGTTCTTC; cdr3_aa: CASRWGADNEQFF
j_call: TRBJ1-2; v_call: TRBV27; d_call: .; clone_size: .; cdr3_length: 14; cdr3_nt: TGTGCCAGCAGTTTATCACGGCTGGGGGGTGGCTACACCTTC; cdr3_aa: CASSLSRLGGGYTF
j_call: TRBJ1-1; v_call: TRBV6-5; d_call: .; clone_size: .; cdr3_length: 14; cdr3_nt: TGTGCCAGCAGGGTGGGTGGGCAGAACACTGAAGCTTTCTTT; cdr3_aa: CASRVGGQNTEAFF
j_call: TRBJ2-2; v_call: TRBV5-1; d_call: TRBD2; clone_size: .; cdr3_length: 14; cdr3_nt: TGCGCCAGCCGGGGACTAGCGGGGGACGGGGAGCTGTTTTTT; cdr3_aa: CASRGLAGDGELFF
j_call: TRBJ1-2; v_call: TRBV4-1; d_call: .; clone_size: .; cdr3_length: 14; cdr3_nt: TGCGCCAGCAGCCAAGATCAATTGTTGAGCATCTACACCTTC; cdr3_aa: CASSQDQLLSIYTF